This T cell receptor (beta chain) is from a study of graft-versus-host responses after intestinal transplantation (dated by TCRdb to the early 2020s). Context from the whole study: Recipients received multivisceral, liver-intestinal, or isolated intestinal transplants. Graft-versus-host and host-versus-graft alloreactive T cell clones were tracked in the graft, circulation and bone marrow after intestinal transplantation using bulk TCR-beta CDR3 sequencing. Donor T cell macrochimerism was defined as a peak of at least 4% donor T cells among recipient peripheral blood mononuclear cells. Anti-thymocyte globulin induction was given to all recipients, followed by maintenance tacrolimus and steroids for two to three years. The cohort enrolled around 23 intestinal transplant recipients including one retransplant, and a few patients lacking pretransplant specimens were excluded. Rather than going through the commercial service, samples from three later patients were sequenced in-house on an Illumina MiSeq and processed with MiXCR. Alloreactive clones were identified by sequencing pre-transplant mixed lymphocyte reaction products and comparing these products with unstimulated pre-transplant donor and recipient T cells. Study-wide conclusions, independent of this receptor: The relatively low number and heterogeneity of intestinal transplant patients limited the conclusions. GvH clones were detected in recipient bone marrow, and some of these GvH clones were observed earlier in ileal mucosa or blood, consistent with an intestinal mucosal origin. Peak levels of circulating GvH clones were associated with declines in HvG clones early after transplant. Patients with donor T cell macrochimerism had high GvH to HvG T cell clonal ratios in their allografts.

The sample's time point label is to be understood as: cells obtained before transplantation from donor or recipient. CD3+CD4+ and CD3+CD8+ populations were FACS-sorted from unstimulated pre-transplant donor and recipient cells taken from spleen or lymph nodes. Relative to germline, V is 4 bases shorter and J is 5 bases shorter, with 15 bases between their ends. The germline V gene encodes CDR1 SGHDN and CDR2 FVKESK. Including cysteine and phenylalanine, the CDR3 has 15 amino acids. The retained sequence is limited to the CDR3, 45 bases, with the frame set at the first base. About this clone itself: The antigen it binds to is not known. One base away there is no much larger clone; base qualities are not given.

Library prep was done by the immunoSEQ multiplex PCR assay. For most patients, genomic DNA was isolated with the Qiagen DNeasy Blood and Tissue Kit and shipped frozen to Adaptive Biotechnologies for TCR sequencing. For most patients, genomic DNA was subjected to high-throughput TCR-beta CDR3 sequencing by Adaptive Biotechnologies. Regarding the original processing steps: Adaptive's ImmunoSEQ software was the source of the TCR sequencing data for 18 patients, while three other patients were processed with MiXCR and VDJtools. To correct CD4 versus CD8 sorting errors, sequences present in both subsets at a frequency ratio below 5:1 were removed. CDR3 nucleotide sequences shared between donor and recipient were removed because the origin of such sequences could not be assigned. At least 2-fold expansion over unstimulated cells and a minimum CFSE-low frequency of 0.002% (template counts) or 0.001% (read counts) were required for clones to be classified as alloreactive. A clone was considered mappable if detected in the sequenced pre-transplant spleen, lymph node, or MLR CFSE-low populations of the donor or recipient. Cumulative frequency of alloreactive clones was calculated as a percentage of all sequences weighted by copy number. TCRdb obtained this table from immuneACCESS and retained in-frame rearrangements with V and J assigned. These tables miss some clones; where compared with another copy, unresolved V genes account for less than half of the shortfall, and the remainder is unexplained. The V and J calls and the clone size are those of that table, but D and trimming were determined from the DNA. The sample table shows approximately 100,000 clones, and roughly 93% are seen once. The ten largest clonotypes hold 1% to 1.5% of the sample.

This clonotype was obtained from a human donor who received an intestinal transplant. In this chain, TRBV14 is recombined with TRBJ2-1; the D gene is not confidently resolved. The specimen comprised unstimulated CD8+ T cells sorted from spleen or lymph node cells, sampled before intestinal transplant. This receptor carries the CDR3 CASSPRPPTNNEQFF. The sequenced DNA: TGTGCCAGCAGCCCAAGGCCCCCTACAAACAATGAGCAGTTCTTC.